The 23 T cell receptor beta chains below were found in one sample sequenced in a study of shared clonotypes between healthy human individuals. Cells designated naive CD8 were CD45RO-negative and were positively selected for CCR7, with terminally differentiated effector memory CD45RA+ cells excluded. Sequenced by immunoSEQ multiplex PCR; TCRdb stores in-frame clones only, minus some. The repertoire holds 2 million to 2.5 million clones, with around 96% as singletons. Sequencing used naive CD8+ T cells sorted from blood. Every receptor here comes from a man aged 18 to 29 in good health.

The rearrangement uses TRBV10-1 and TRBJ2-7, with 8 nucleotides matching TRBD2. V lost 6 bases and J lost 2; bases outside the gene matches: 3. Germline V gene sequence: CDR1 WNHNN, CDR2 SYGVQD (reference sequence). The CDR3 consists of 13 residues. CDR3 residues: CASSPGRAYEQYF. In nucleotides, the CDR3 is TGCGCCAGCAGCCCCGGGAGGGCCTACGAGCAGTACTTC.

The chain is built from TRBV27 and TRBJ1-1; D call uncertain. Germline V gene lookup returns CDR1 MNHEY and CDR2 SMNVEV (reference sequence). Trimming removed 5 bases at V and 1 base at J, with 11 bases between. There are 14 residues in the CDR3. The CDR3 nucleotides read TGTGCCAGCAGTCTCGCCGCGGGGAACACTGAAGCTTTCTTT. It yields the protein CASSLAAGNTEAFF.

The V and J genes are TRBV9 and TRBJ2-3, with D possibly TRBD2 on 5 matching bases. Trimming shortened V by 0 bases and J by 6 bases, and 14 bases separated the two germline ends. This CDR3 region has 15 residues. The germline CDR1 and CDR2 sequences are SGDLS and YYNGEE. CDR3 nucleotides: TGTGCCAGCAGCGTAGGTTGGACTTCTAGGGATACGCAGTATTTT. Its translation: CASSVGWTSRDTQYF.

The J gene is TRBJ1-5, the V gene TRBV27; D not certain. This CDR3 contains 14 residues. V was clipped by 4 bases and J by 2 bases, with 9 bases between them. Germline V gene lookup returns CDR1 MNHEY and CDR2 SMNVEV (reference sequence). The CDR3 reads CASSSGFRNQPQHF. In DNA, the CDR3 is TGTGCCAGCAGTTCAGGATTTCGCAATCAGCCCCAGCATTTT.

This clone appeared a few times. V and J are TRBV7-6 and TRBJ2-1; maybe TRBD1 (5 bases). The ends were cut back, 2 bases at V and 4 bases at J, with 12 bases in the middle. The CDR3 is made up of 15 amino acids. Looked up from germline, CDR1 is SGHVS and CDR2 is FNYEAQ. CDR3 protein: CASSLLAGLYNEQFF. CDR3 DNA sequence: TGTGCCAGCAGCTTATTGGCAGGGCTATACAATGAGCAGTTCTTC.

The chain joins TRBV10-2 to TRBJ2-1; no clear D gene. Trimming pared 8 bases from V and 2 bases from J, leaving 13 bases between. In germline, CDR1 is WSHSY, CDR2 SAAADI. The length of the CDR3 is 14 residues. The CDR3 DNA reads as TGCGCCAGCTCTGGGCAGGCCGCCTACAATGAGCAGTTCTTC. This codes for CASSGQAAYNEQFF.

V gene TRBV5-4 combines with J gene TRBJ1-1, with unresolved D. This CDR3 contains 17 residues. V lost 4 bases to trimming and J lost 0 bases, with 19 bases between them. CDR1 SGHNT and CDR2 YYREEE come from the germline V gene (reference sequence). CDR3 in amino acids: CASSHFLGSTMNTEAFF. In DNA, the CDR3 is TGTGCCAGCAGCCACTTCCTAGGCTCAACCATGAACACTGAAGCTTTCTTT.

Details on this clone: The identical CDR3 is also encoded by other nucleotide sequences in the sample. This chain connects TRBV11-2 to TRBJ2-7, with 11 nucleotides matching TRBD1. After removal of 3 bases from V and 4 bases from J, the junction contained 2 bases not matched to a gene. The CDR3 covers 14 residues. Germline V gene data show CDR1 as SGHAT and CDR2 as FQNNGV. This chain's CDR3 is CASSLGTGGYEQYF. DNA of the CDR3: TGTGCCAGCAGCTTGGGGACAGGGGGTTACGAGCAGTACTTC.

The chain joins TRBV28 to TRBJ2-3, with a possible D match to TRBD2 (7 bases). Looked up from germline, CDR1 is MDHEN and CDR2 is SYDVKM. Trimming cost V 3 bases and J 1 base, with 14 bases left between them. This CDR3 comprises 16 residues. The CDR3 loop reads CASSFLLGGGTDTQYF. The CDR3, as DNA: TGTGCCAGCAGTTTTCTTCTAGGGGGGGGCACAGATACGCAGTATTTT.

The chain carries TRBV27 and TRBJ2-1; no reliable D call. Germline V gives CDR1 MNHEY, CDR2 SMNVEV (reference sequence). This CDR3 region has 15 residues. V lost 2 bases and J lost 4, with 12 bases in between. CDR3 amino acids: CASSLVNTAYNEQFF. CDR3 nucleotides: TGTGCCAGCAGTTTAGTCAATACAGCGTACAATGAGCAGTTCTTC.

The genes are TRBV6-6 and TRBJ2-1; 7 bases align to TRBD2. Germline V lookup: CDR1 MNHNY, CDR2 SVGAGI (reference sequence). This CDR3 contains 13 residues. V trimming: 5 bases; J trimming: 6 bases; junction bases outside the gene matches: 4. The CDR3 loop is CASSPWGGNEQFF. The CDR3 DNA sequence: TGTGCCAGCAGTCCCTGGGGGGGCAATGAGCAGTTCTTC.

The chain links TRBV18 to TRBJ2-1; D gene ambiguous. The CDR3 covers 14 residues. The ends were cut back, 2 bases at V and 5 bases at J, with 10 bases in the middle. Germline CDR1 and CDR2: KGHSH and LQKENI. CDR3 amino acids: CASSPGLPDNEQFF. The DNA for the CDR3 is TGTGCCAGCTCACCAGGGTTGCCGGACAATGAGCAGTTCTTC.

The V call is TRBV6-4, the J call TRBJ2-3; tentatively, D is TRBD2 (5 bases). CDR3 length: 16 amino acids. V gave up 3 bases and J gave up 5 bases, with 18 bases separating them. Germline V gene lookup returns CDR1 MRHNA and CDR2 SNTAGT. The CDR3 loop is CASSERSGVPRDTQYF. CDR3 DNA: TGTGCCAGCAGTGAGAGAAGCGGCGTCCCTCGAGATACGCAGTATTTT.

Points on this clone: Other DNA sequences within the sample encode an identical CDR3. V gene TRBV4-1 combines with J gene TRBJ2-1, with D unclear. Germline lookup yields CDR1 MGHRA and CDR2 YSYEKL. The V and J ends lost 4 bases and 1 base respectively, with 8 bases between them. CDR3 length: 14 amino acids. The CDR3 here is CASSPPLSYNEQFF. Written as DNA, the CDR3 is TGCGCCAGCAGCCCCCCGCTTTCCTACAATGAGCAGTTCTTC.

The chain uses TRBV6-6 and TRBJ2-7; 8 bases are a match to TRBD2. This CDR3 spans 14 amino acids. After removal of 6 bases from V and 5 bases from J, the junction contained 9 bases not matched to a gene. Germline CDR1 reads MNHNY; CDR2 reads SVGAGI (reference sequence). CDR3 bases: TGTGCCAGCAGCCCGGCGGGGGGCCACCACGAGCAGTACTTC. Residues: CASSPAGGHHEQYF.

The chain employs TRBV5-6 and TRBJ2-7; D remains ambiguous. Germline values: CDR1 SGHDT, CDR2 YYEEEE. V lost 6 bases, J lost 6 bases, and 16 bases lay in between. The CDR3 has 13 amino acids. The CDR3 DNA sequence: TGTGCCAGCACCCTCGGCTCGGATCTCGAGCAGTACTTC. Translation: CASTLGSDLEQYF.

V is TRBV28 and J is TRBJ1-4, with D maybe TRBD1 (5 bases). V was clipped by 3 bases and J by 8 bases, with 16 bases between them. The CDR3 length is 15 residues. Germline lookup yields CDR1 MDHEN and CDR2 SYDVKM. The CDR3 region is CASSFTLGEEEKLFF. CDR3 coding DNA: TGTGCCAGCAGTTTTACTCTGGGGGAGGAAGAAAAACTGTTTTTT.

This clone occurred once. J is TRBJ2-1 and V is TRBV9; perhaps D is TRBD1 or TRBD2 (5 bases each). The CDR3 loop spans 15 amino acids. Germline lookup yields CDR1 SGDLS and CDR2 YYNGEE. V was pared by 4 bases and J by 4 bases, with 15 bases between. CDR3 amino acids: CASSPGGFIYNEQFF. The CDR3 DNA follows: TGTGCCAGCAGCCCTGGGGGATTCATTTACAATGAGCAGTTCTTC. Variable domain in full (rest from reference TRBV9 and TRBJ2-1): DSGVTQTPKHLITATGQRVTLRCSPRSGDLSVYWYQQSLDQGLQFLIQYYNGEERAKGNILERFSAQQFPDLHSELNLSSLELGDSALYFCASSPGGFIYNEQFFGPGTRLTVL.

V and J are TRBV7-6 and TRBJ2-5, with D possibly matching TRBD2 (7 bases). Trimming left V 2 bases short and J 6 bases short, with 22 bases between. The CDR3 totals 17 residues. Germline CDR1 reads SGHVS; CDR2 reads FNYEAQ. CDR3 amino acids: CASSLLSSGAGEQTQYF. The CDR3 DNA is TGTGCCAGCAGCTTACTTTCCTCGGGGGCGGGAGAGCAGACCCAGTACTTC.

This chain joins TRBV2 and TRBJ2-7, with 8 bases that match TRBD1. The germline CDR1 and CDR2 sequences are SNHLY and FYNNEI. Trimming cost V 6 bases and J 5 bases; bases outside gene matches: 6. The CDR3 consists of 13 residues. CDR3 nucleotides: TGTGCCAGCAGGGACAGGGAAGGGGACGAGCAGTACTTC. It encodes CASRDREGDEQYF.

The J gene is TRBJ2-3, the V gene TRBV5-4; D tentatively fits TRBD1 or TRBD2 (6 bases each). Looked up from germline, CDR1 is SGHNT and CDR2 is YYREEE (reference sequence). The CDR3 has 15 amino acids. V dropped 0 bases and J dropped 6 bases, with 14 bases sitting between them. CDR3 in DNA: TGTGCCAGCAGCTTGGCTTGGGGGGCCGACGATACGCAGTATTTT. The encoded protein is CASSLAWGADDTQYF.

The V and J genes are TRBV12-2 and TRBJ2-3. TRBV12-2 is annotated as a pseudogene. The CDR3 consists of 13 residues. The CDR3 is CASRFPATDTQYF. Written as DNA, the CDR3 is TGTGCAAGTCGCTTCCCCGCTACAGATACGCAGTATTTT.

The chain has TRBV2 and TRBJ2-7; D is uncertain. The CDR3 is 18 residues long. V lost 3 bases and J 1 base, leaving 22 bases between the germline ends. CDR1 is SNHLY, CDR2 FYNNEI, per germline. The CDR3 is CASSDLFARVTLSYEQYF. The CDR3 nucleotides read TGTGCCAGCAGTGACTTGTTCGCTAGAGTAACCCTTTCCTACGAGCAGTACTTC.